These 22 T cell receptor beta chains were sequenced from one sample in a study of Tregs in tolerant kidney transplant recipients. Their antigens are not known. Clones were sequenced by immunoSEQ multiplex PCR, and TCRdb holds only the in-frame ones, with some missing. The data hold 15,000 to 20,000 clones, with 55% to 75% observed a single time. Sequenced sample: Tregs from blood cultured with allogeneic cells. All receptors derive from a human donor in good health.

In its sample, this clone was seen once. The CDR3 reads CASSIVGGGQPQHF. The CDR3 nucleotides are TGTGCCAGTAGTATAGTAGGGGGGGGTCAGCCCCAGCATTTT. J is TRBJ1-5 and V is TRBV19; TRBD1 might be the D (6 bases). The CDR3 length is 14 residues. The germline CDR1 and CDR2 sequences are LNHDA and SQIVND (reference sequence). Trimming pared 1 base from V and 6 bases from J, leaving 10 bases between.

This clone was picked up a small number of times. The genes are TRBV7-2 and TRBJ2-7, with D perhaps TRBD1 (5 bases). V lost 1 base, J lost 8 bases, and 9 bases lay in between. The germline gives CDR1 SGHTA, CDR2 FQGNSA. CDR3 length: 12 amino acids. This chain's CDR3 is CASSLVTAKQYF. In DNA form, the CDR3 reads TGTGCCAGCAGCTTAGTGACAGCTAAGCAGTACTTC.

This clone is deemed medium-sized. The chain combines TRBV5-8 with TRBJ1-2; D call uncertain. The V gene lost 4 bases and the J gene lost 5 bases, with 9 bases spanning the gap. The CDR3 sequence is 12 residues long. Germline V lookup: CDR1 SGHTS, CDR2 YDEGEE. The CDR3 bases are TGTGCCAGCAGCCCACGGACTTATGGCTACACCTTC. Translation: CASSPRTYGYTF.

V is TRBV7-9 and J is TRBJ1-1; D is unclear. This CDR3 contains 13 residues. The germline gives CDR1 SEHNR, CDR2 FQNEAQ (reference sequence). V was cut by 2 bases and J by 7 bases, with 11 bases left in between. The CDR3: CASSLWGLGEAFF. In nucleotides, the CDR3 is TGTGCCAGCAGCTTATGGGGTTTGGGTGAAGCTTTCTTT.

V gene TRBV6-6 combines with J gene TRBJ1-2, with TRBD1 identical over 7 bases. Germline V gives CDR1 MNHNY, CDR2 SVGAGI (reference sequence). CDR3 size: 13 residues. Germline trimming cut 6 bases from V and 6 bases from J; bases unmatched to any gene: 7. The DNA of the CDR3 is TGTGCCAGCAGGATAGCGACAGGGCATGGCTACACCTTC. Residues: CASRIATGHGYTF.

V and J are TRBV9 and TRBJ1-2; D is unresolved. Per germline, CDR1 SGDLS and CDR2 YYNGEE. V was shortened by 0 bases and J by 4 bases, with 10 bases between the two germline ends. This CDR3 contains 14 residues. The CDR3 spells CASSVAPAGYGYTF. CDR3 nucleotides: TGTGCCAGCAGCGTAGCCCCGGCAGGCTATGGCTACACCTTC.

The chain combines TRBV21-1 with TRBJ1-6. TRBV21-1 is recorded as a pseudogene. The CDR3 is 17 amino acids. The DNA for the CDR3 is TGTGCCAGCAGCAAACGGGGGCTCCCTGCTAATAATTCACCCCTCCACTTT. It specifies CASSKRGLPANNSPLHF.

The chain is built from TRBV7-2 and TRBJ2-5, with D tentatively TRBD2 (6 bases). V was trimmed by 4 bases and J by 7 bases, leaving 13 bases between them. Looked up from germline, CDR1 is SGHTA and CDR2 is FQGNSA. CDR3 length equals 13 residues. This chain's CDR3 is CASSSDLEGTQYF. CDR3 in DNA: TGTGCCAGCAGCTCGGACCTGGAGGGGACCCAGTACTTC.

This clone showed up just a few times. The genes are TRBV19 and TRBJ2-3; D remains ambiguous. The CDR3 extends over 15 amino acids. V lost 2 bases, J lost 0 bases, and 9 bases lay in between. Germline loops: CDR1 LNHDA, CDR2 SQIVND (reference sequence). The DNA of the CDR3 is TGTGCCAGTAGTATATCTAGGGCTAGCACAGATACGCAGTATTTT. Its protein is CASSISRASTDTQYF.

This clone was picked up a small number of times. V is TRBV7-9 and J is TRBJ1-2, with unresolved D. This CDR3 is built from 14 residues. Trimming took 2 bases from V and 1 from J, leaving 8 bases between them. The germline gives CDR1 SEHNR, CDR2 FQNEAQ (reference sequence). This chain's CDR3 is CASSLMLDNYGYTF. The DNA of the CDR3 is TGTGCCAGCAGCTTAATGCTCGATAACTATGGCTACACCTTC.

The J gene is TRBJ2-5, the V gene TRBV7-6; TRBD2 agrees at 11 bases. The CDR3 spans 14 residues. The V gene's germline CDR1 is SGHVS and CDR2 FNYEAQ. With 4 bases clipped from V and 4 bases from J, the junction kept 2 bases outside the gene matches. CDR3 sequence: CASSSSGRRETQYF. The CDR3 DNA reads TGTGCCAGCAGCTCTAGCGGGAGGCGAGAGACCCAGTACTTC.

V usage is TRBV25-1 and J usage is TRBJ1-5, with D unclear. This CDR3 is 14 amino acids long. CDR1 is MGHDK and CDR2 is SYGVNS in the germline V gene. V lost 0 bases to trimming and J lost 4 bases, with 7 bases between them. The CDR3 bases are TGTGCCAGCAGTGAATACCGACTAAATCAGCCCCAGCATTTT. This gives the protein CASSEYRLNQPQHF.

This clone was counted only a few times. The chain joins TRBV9 to TRBJ1-5, with 10 bases fitting TRBD1. CDR3 length: 15 amino acids. Germline V gene sequence: CDR1 SGDLS, CDR2 YYNGEE. The junction had 5 bases not matched to a gene; V was cut back by 2 bases and J by 6 bases. The DNA for the CDR3 is TGTGCCAGCAGCGTTGGGACAGGGGCGGCTCAGCCCCAGCATTTT. It encodes CASSVGTGAAQPQHF.

The CDR3 protein is CAISGGDGGLSGNTIYF. CDR3 in DNA: TGTGCCATCAGTGGTGGAGACGGGGGCCTCTCTGGAAACACCATATATTTT. V is TRBV10-3 and J is TRBJ1-3; TRBD1 is a possible D gene (6 bases). The V and J ends lost 4 bases and 0 bases respectively, with 16 bases between them. Germline V gene sequence: CDR1 ENHRY, CDR2 SYGVKD. The CDR3 has 17 residues.

This clone appeared a few times. The chain has TRBV5-4 and TRBJ1-2, with TRBD1 matching over 7 bases. V lost 5 bases and J lost 0; bases outside the gene matches: 7. Germline assignment: CDR1 SGHNT and CDR2 YYREEE (reference sequence). This CDR3 has 15 amino acids. The CDR3 region is CASRIRQGSNYGYTF. CDR3 in DNA: TGTGCCAGCAGGATCCGACAGGGTTCTAACTATGGCTACACCTTC.

This sequence joins TRBV6-1 and TRBJ1-1, with D hard to call. The germline V gene encodes CDR1 MNHNS and CDR2 SASEGT. Trimming took 10 bases from V and 1 from J, leaving 13 bases between them. This CDR3 spans 13 amino acids. CDR3 sequence: CATSTVPNTEAFF. The CDR3 nucleotides are TGTGCCACCTCGACCGTGCCGAACACTGAAGCTTTCTTT.

This chain links TRBV9 with TRBJ1-2; 7 nucleotides line up with TRBD1. CDR3 size: 17 residues. Per the germline V gene, CDR1 is SGDLS and CDR2 is YYNGEE. Trimming at V came to 2 bases and at J to 2 bases, leaving 12 bases not matched to a gene. CDR3 in DNA: TGTGCCAGCAGCGTTCCAAACCCCGGGACAGCGAACTATGGCTACACCTTC. Translation: CASSVPNPGTANYGYTF.

This clone was recorded only once. The chain combines TRBV7-9 with TRBJ1-2; D ambiguous. Between the trimmed V and J ends, which lost 1 base and 4 bases, there was a span of 10 bases. Germline loops: CDR1 SEHNR, CDR2 FQNEAQ (reference sequence). CDR3 length: 14 amino acids. For the CDR3, the DNA is TGTGCCAGCAGCTTAGGTCACGGCGTCTATGGCTACACCTTC. Translation gives CASSLGHGVYGYTF.

This clone was counted a few times. This chain links TRBV5-1 with TRBJ1-1; the D is unclear. V was clipped by 0 bases and J by 6 bases, with 12 bases between them. Per germline, CDR1 SGHRS and CDR2 YFSETQ. The CDR3 sequence is 14 residues long. The CDR3 sequence: CASSLGHPGAEAFF. CDR3 nucleotides: TGCGCCAGCAGCTTGGGGCACCCCGGGGCTGAAGCTTTCTTT.

The chain joins TRBV11-3 to TRBJ2-5, with D perhaps being TRBD1 or TRBD2 (5 bases each). Germline CDR1 SGHNT, CDR2 YENEEA. The CDR3 contains 15 residues. V lost 4 bases, J lost 2 bases, and 14 bases lay in between. CDR3 region: CASSSHGTTQETQYF. CDR3 DNA sequence: TGTGCCAGCAGCTCACACGGGACCACACAAGAGACCCAGTACTTC. Looking up the rest from reference TRBV11-3 and TRBJ2-5 gives the full variable domain: EAGVVQSPRYKIIEKKQPVAFWCNPISGHNTLYWYLQNLGQGPELLIRYENEEAVDDSQLPKDRFSAERLKGVDSTLKIQPAELGDSAVYLCASSSHGTTQETQYFGPGTRLLVL.

This chain connects TRBV11-1 to TRBJ2-1; D is unresolved. Trimming took 5 bases from V and 8 from J, leaving 13 bases between them. Germline V CDR1 and CDR2: SGHAT, FQDESV (reference sequence). This CDR3 contains 13 residues. Here the CDR3 DNA reads TGTGCCAGCAGCCCCAACGAAGGCGATGAGCAGTTCTTC. Its protein product is CASSPNEGDEQFF.

This CDR3 is CASSMGILDNEQFF. The CDR3 region has the DNA TGTGCCAGTAGTATGGGGATCCTAGACAATGAGCAGTTCTTC. The rearrangement uses TRBV19 and TRBJ2-1; D is uncertain. Trimming stripped 3 bases from V and 5 bases from J, with 11 bases between. The CDR3 covers 14 residues. CDR1 is LNHDA, CDR2 SQIVND, per germline (reference sequence).